The 24 T cell receptor beta chains given below trace back to one sample, sequenced in a study of blood T cells in healthy people across ages. A sample-barcoded 5' primer and a J-beta primer mix were used in a second PCR of roughly 7 to 11 cycles. TCRdb re-called the 5' RACE reads with MiXCR, one entry per CDR3 protein. This table has over a million distinct CDR3 sequences, 25% appearing once. The data were also submitted as part of a second study, on T cells of mothers and their children.

Material: blood. The receptors come from a girl aged 2 to 10 in good health.

The V gene is TRBV6-1, the J gene TRBJ1-2, with 11 bases matching TRBD1. The CDR3 runs 16 residues. The germline CDR1 and CDR2 sequences are MNHNS and SASEGT. J lost 2 bases, V lost 5 bases, and 7 bases had no gene match. The CDR3 sequence: CASSRDRGGINYGYTF. The CDR3 DNA follows: TGTGCCAGCAGTCGGGACAGGGGGGGAATAAACTATGGCTACACCTTC.

This clonotype was recorded only once. V gene TRBV6-1 combines with J gene TRBJ2-2; D call uncertain. Germline CDR1 and CDR2: MNHNS and SASEGT. The CDR3 loop spans 14 amino acids. Trimming took 2 bases from V and 4 from J, leaving 8 bases between them. CDR3 loop: CASSEIGVTGELFF. The CDR3 bases are TGTGCCAGCAGTGAAATTGGGGTCACCGGGGAGCTGTTTTTT.

This clonotype showed up just a few times. This sequence joins TRBV20-1 and TRBJ2-2, with TRBD1 as a possible D gene (7 bases). CDR3 length: 14 residues. The V and J ends lost 3 bases and 5 bases respectively, with 13 bases between them. Germline loops: CDR1 DFQATT, CDR2 SNEGSKA (reference sequence). The DNA for the CDR3 is TGCAGTGCTAGGAGACAGGGACTTACCGGGGAGCTGTTTTTT. Amino acid sequence: CSARRQGLTGELFF.

V gene TRBV7-2 combines with J gene TRBJ2-7; possible D gene TRBD1, 5 bases. The CDR3 is 15 amino acids. V lost 1 base and J lost 3, with 13 bases in between. CDR1 and CDR2 from the germline V gene are SGHTA and FQGNSA. CDR3 residues: CASSLGGRLNYEQYF. CDR3 coding DNA: TGTGCCAGCAGCTTAGGGGGCCGATTAAACTACGAGCAGTACTTC.

Points on this clonotype: A junction end diverges from the germline sequence, so it may reflect a read error. The genes are TRBV18 and TRBJ2-7; TRBD2 matches at 7 bases. The CDR3 is 16 amino acids. The germline gives CDR1 KGHSH, CDR2 LQKENI. The CDR3 reads CASSPPSGPGAYERYF. As DNA, the CDR3 is TGTGCCAGCTCACCTCCTAGCGGCCCCGGGGCCTACGAGCGGTACTTC.

This chain links TRBV2 with TRBJ2-1; 11 positions match TRBD2. Germline V CDR1 and CDR2: SNHLY, FYNNEI. J lost 0 bases, V lost 6 bases, and 7 bases had no gene match. The CDR3 has 17 residues. CDR3 nucleotides: TGTGCCAGCAGGGGACTAGCGGTCCTGGCCTCCTACAATGAGCAGTTCTTC. Protein sequence: CASRGLAVLASYNEQFF. Full variable domain (rest looked up from reference TRBV2 and TRBJ2-1): EPEVTQTPSHQVTQMGQEVILRCVPISNHLYFYWYRQILGQKVEFLVSFYNNEISEKSEIFDDQFSVERPDGSNFTLKIRSTKLEDSAMYFCASRGLAVLASYNEQFFGPGTRLTVL.

Only a few counts were recorded for this clonotype. The chain uses TRBV6-6 and TRBJ2-5, with TRBD2 identical over 8 bases. Germline lookup yields CDR1 MNHNY and CDR2 SVGAGI (reference sequence). The CDR3 is made up of 14 amino acids. V shed 7 bases and J 4 bases; nucleotides not matched to a gene: 8. The CDR3 DNA sequence: TGTGCCAGCATTATTAGCGGGGCTGGAGAGACCCAGTACTTC. It translates to CASIISGAGETQYF.

In its sample, this clonotype was seen a few times. The rearrangement joins TRBV7-8 to TRBJ1-4; 12 nucleotides match TRBD1. The CDR3 runs 17 residues. With 5 bases clipped from V and 8 bases from J, the junction kept 12 bases outside the gene matches. Germline CDR1 is SGHVS and CDR2 is FQNEAQ. CDR3 coding DNA: TGTGCCAGCAGCAGGTCCCGGGACAGGGGGCGCTCGGAAAAACTGTTTTTT. Translated, it gives CASSRSRDRGRSEKLFF.

The V call is TRBV20-1, the J call TRBJ2-3; 7 nucleotides agree with TRBD1. The V gene's germline CDR1 is DFQATT and CDR2 SNEGSKA (reference sequence). This CDR3 spans 17 amino acids. After removal of 6 bases from V and 2 bases from J, the junction contained 17 bases not matched to a gene. CDR3 coding DNA: TGCAGTGCCGCGAGGACAGGATCCATATTCTCCACAGATACGCAGTATTTT. Amino acids: CSAARTGSIFSTDTQYF.

The chain recombines TRBV28 with TRBJ1-5; D is possibly TRBD1 (6 bases). Germline assignment: CDR1 MDHEN and CDR2 SYDVKM. Trimming shortened V by 5 bases and J by 2 bases, and 19 bases separated the two germline ends. This CDR3 has 17 residues. As DNA, the CDR3 is TGTGCCAGCAGTGAGCAACGGACAGTTACCCGCAATCAGCCCCAGCATTTT. This translates into CASSEQRTVTRNQPQHF.

V and J are TRBV20-1 and TRBJ2-3, with 13 bases aligning to TRBD2. The CDR3 consists of 17 residues. V lost 3 bases to trimming and J lost 4 bases; unmatched junction nucleotides: 10. The germline CDR1 and CDR2 sequences are DFQATT and SNEGSKA (reference sequence). The CDR3 DNA reads TGCAGTGCTAGTCTCCCACTAGCGGGAGGGCCGGCAGATACGCAGTATTTT. Amino acids: CSASLPLAGGPADTQYF.

This clonotype has a handful of counts. The chain recombines TRBV7-9 with TRBJ1-2; 7 bases map to TRBD1. From germline, CDR1 is SEHNR and CDR2 FQNEAQ (reference sequence). V lost 6 bases, J lost 8 bases, and 6 bases stayed unmatched. This CDR3 region has 12 residues. This CDR3 reads CASSYRGTGYTF. CDR3 nucleotide sequence: TGTGCCAGCAGTTACAGGGGAACGGGCTACACCTTC.

The rearrangement links TRBV2 to TRBJ2-1, with 7 positions matching TRBD1. The J call may not be correct, given that the DNA end is closer to TRBJ2-7. The CDR3 spans 14 residues. Looked up from germline, CDR1 is SNHLY and CDR2 is FYNNEI. DNA of the CDR3: TGTGCCAGCAGCCGGACAGGATATCCCCACGAGCAGTACTTC. The encoded protein is CASSRTGYPHEQYF.

This clonotype was seen only a few times. The gene calls are TRBV5-4 and TRBJ1-1; a possible D gene is TRBD1 (5 bases). In germline, CDR1 is SGHNT, CDR2 YYREEE (reference sequence). Trimming left V 0 bases short and J 8 bases short, with 11 bases between. The CDR3 spans 13 residues. The CDR3 reads CASSLEGRVEAFF. CDR3 DNA: TGTGCCAGCAGCTTGGAGGGCAGGGTAGAAGCTTTCTTT.

The DNA of the CDR3 is TGTGCCAGCAGCTCTGTGGGGAGTGGGGAGTACTTC. Protein sequence: CASSSVGSGEYF. V usage is TRBV6-2 or TRBV6-3 and J usage is TRBJ2-7; TRBD2 might be the D (5 bases). Per germline, CDR1 MNHEY and CDR2 SVGEGT. Trimming stripped 6 bases from V and 11 bases from J, with 17 bases between. This CDR3 is built from 12 residues.

The rearrangement links TRBV27 to TRBJ2-1; no clear D. V lost 1 base and J 8 bases, leaving 9 bases between the germline ends. Germline values: CDR1 MNHEY, CDR2 SMNVEV (reference sequence). The CDR3 extends over 13 amino acids. CDR3 region: CASSLLPSDEQFF. CDR3 DNA sequence: TGTGCCAGCAGTTTATTACCCTCGGATGAGCAGTTCTTC.

Only a few counts were recorded for this clonotype. J is TRBJ2-7 and V is TRBV25-1; unclear D gene. The ends were cut back, 4 bases at V and 2 bases at J, with 12 bases in the middle. The CDR3 is 14 amino acids. The germline CDR1 and CDR2 sequences are MGHDK and SYGVNS. CDR3 residues: CASSGRTKPYEQYF. CDR3 coding DNA: TGTGCCAGCAGTGGCCGGACGAAACCCTACGAGCAGTACTTC.

The chain is built from TRBV28 and TRBJ2-5; D unclear. Trimming left V 2 bases short and J 5 bases short, with 15 bases between. The CDR3 contains 15 residues. Germline V gene sequence: CDR1 MDHEN, CDR2 SYDVKM. The CDR3 is CASSLRSSSGETQYF. CDR3 bases: TGTGCCAGCAGTTTACGCAGCTCCTCTGGGGAGACCCAGTACTTC.

This clonotype was counted a few times. The chain is built from TRBV15 and TRBJ1-1; D gene unclear. The germline V gene has CDR1 LNHNV and CDR2 YYDKDF (reference sequence). Trimming left V 8 bases short and J 8 bases short, with 15 bases between. The CDR3 totals 12 residues. CDR3 protein: CATSVSNEEAFF. The CDR3, as DNA: TGTGCCACCTCCGTCTCAAATGAGGAAGCTTTCTTT.

J is TRBJ2-7 and V is TRBV27, with D possibly matching TRBD2 (5 bases). Deletions cut 6 bases from V and 6 bases from J, with 18 bases between. The CDR3 contains 14 residues. Germline V CDR1 and CDR2: MNHEY, SMNVEV (reference sequence). The CDR3 spells CASRLTTRSGEQYF. CDR3 bases: TGTGCCAGCAGACTGACTACCCGCTCGGGCGAGCAGTACTTC.

For the CDR3, the DNA is TGTGCCAGCAGTTTCGGACAGGAAAACTATGGCTACACCTTC. As protein: CASSFGQENYGYTF. The V gene is TRBV12-3 or TRBV12-4, the J gene TRBJ1-2; 7 nucleotides match TRBD1. V lost 3 bases and J lost 2; bases outside the gene matches: 3. The CDR3 totals 14 residues.

This clonotype was seen a few times. The rearrangement joins TRBV5-6 to TRBJ2-5; 10 positions match TRBD2. Germline V lookup: CDR1 SGHDT, CDR2 YYEEEE. The CDR3 contains 17 residues. J was trimmed by 4 bases and V by 6 bases; bases with no gene match: 15. CDR3 in amino acids: CASTTTRAGGQGETQYF. The CDR3 DNA follows: TGTGCCAGCACCACAACTAGAGCGGGGGGGCAGGGAGAGACCCAGTACTTC.

This clonotype showed up just a few times. The genes are TRBV5-5 and TRBJ1-1; D unclear. V was shortened by 3 bases and J by 8 bases, with 14 bases between the two germline ends. Germline CDR1 is SGHKS and CDR2 is YYEKEE (reference sequence). This CDR3 is 13 amino acids long. The DNA of the CDR3 is TGTGCCAGCAGCTCCTCGATGAGCCTGGAAGCTTTCTTT. This gives the protein CASSSSMSLEAFF.

This sequence joins TRBV12-5 and TRBJ2-1, with 11 bases that match TRBD2. After removal of 5 bases from V and 4 bases from J, the junction contained 10 bases not matched to a gene. The CDR3 is 17 amino acids. The germline gives CDR1 LGHNT, CDR2 FRNRAP. The CDR3 coding sequence is TGTGCTAGTGGTCCCATGGTGAGACTAGCGGGGTACAATGAGCAGTTCTTC. Translated: CASGPMVRLAGYNEQFF.